The clone carrying this TCR beta chain was counted between two and nine times. TCR beta from blood CD8+ and CD4+ T cells was sequenced. Stable or active relapsing-remitting multiple sclerosis, untreated and meeting revised McDonald criteria, defined the controls. Both CD4+ and CD8+ T cells were negatively isolated, and TEMRA cells underwent FACS enrichment. This entry comes from a study of CD8 T cells in Susac syndrome. RNA amounts of about 0.45 to 1 ug underwent reverse transcription with random hexamers. TCRdb passed the immunoSEQ multiplex PCR reads through MiXCR, listing each CDR3 protein once. This sample has about 430,000 distinct CDR3 sequences, with approximately 85% found just once. There are 12 residues in the CDR3. Germline V gives CDR1 SGHKS, CDR2 YYEKEE (reference sequence). V lost 1 base and J 1 base, leaving 2 bases between the germline ends.

The sequencing input was CD8+ T cells from PBMCs. The chain has TRBV5-5 and TRBJ1-1, with D hard to call. The sequence derives from a human donor with multiple sclerosis. CDR3: CASSLWNTEAFF. The CDR3 bases are TGTGCCAGCAGCTTGTGGAACACTGAAGCTTTCTTT.